One and the same sample provided the 9 T cell receptor beta chains below, sequenced in a study of PD-1 blockade in classical Hodgkin lymphoma. Time point specified: cycle 4 day 1 (C4D1), after more than 5 weeks of nivolumab. Each patient relapsed following autologous stem cell transplantation, and prior brentuximab vedotin exposure differed. Out of thawed PBMCs, magnetic negative selection purified CD4+ T cells. Sequenced by immunoSEQ multiplex PCR; TCRdb stores in-frame clones only, minus some. The table has some 22,000 clones, around 74% seen once. Specimen: CD4+ T cells from blood, collected before the fourth cycle of nivolumab. Source of these receptors: a human donor with classical Hodgkin lymphoma.

This clone is medium-sized by share. This rearrangement joins TRBV6-1 to TRBJ1-1; a weak D match, TRBD1 (6 bases). V was clipped by 6 bases and J by 1 base, with 9 bases between them. This CDR3 has 13 residues. Germline CDR1 is MNHNS and CDR2 is SASEGT. The CDR3 coding sequence is TGTGCCAGCAGAGCGGACAGGAACACTGAAGCTTTCTTT. This translates into CASRADRNTEAFF.

The V call is TRBV29-1, the J call TRBJ2-5; either TRBD1 or TRBD2 may supply D (5 bases each). This CDR3 spans 11 amino acids. V lost 5 bases and J 5 bases, leaving 9 bases between the germline ends. CDR1 is SQVTM, CDR2 ANQGSEA, per germline. The CDR3 spells CSVHWGETQYF. The DNA for the CDR3 is TGCAGCGTTCATTGGGGGGAGACCCAGTACTTC.

CDR3 sequence reads: CASSQQGPTYNEQFF. The CDR3 DNA reads as TGTGCCAGCAGCCAACAGGGGCCTACCTACAATGAGCAGTTCTTC. This chain joins TRBV4-2 and TRBJ2-1; tentative D call: TRBD1 (6 bases). This CDR3 has 15 residues. The germline CDR1 and CDR2 sequences are LGHNA and YNFKEQ. The V gene lost 2 bases and the J gene lost 2 bases, with 10 bases spanning the gap.

The chain couples TRBV5-4 to TRBJ2-7; D is possibly TRBD1 (5 bases). This CDR3 comprises 13 residues. The germline V gene has CDR1 SGHNT and CDR2 YYREEE (reference sequence). Trimming stripped 1 base from V and 2 bases from J, with 7 bases between. CDR3 DNA sequence: TGTGCCAGCAGCTTGAGGGGTACCTACGAGCAGTACTTC. Translation: CASSLRGTYEQYF.

The rearrangement joins TRBV11-1 to TRBJ1-6; D remains unclear. Germline V gives CDR1 SGHAT, CDR2 FQDESV (reference sequence). Trimming cost V 2 bases and J 13 bases, with 15 bases left between them. This CDR3 comprises 14 residues. CDR3: CASSLNPPGGPLHF. The CDR3 bases are TGTGCCAGCAGCTTAAACCCTCCCGGTGGGCCCCTCCACTTT.

V gene TRBV30 combines with J gene TRBJ2-5; the D gene is possibly TRBD2 (6 bases). The CDR3 is made up of 14 amino acids. CDR1 and CDR2 from the germline V gene are GTSNPN and SVGIG (reference sequence). Trimming left V 0 bases short and J 10 bases short, with 18 bases between. CDR3 bases: TGTGCCTGGAGTGTACGCAGGGAGGCCGGGATCCAGTACTTC. Its protein product is CAWSVRREAGIQYF.

V and J are TRBV7-2 and TRBJ1-3, with D unclear. Trimming took off 1 base at V and 0 bases at J, with 1 base between the two ends. The CDR3 is 13 amino acids. CDR1 SGHTA and CDR2 FQGNSA come from the germline V gene. DNA for the CDR3: TGTGCCAGCAGCTTAGGCTCTGGAAACACCATATATTTT. It codes for CASSLGSGNTIYF.

This chain connects TRBV19 to TRBJ1-5; 11 positions agree with TRBD1. Germline V gene sequence: CDR1 LNHDA, CDR2 SQIVND (reference sequence). This CDR3 spans 17 amino acids. V gave up 4 bases and J gave up 4 bases; unmatched junction bases: 9. CDR3 residues: CASSRGDRGSSNQPQHF. CDR3 sequence (DNA): TGTGCCAGTAGTAGAGGGGACAGGGGGTCCTCTAATCAGCCCCAGCATTTT. Full variable domain (remainder filled in from reference TRBV19 and TRBJ1-5): DGGITQSPKYLFRKEGQNVTLSCEQNLNHDAMYWYRQDPGQGLRLIYYSQIVNDFQKGDIAEGYSVSREKKESFPLTVTSAQKNPTAFYLCASSRGDRGSSNQPQHFGDGTRLSIL.

The chain is built from TRBV5-6 and TRBJ1-5; tentative D call: TRBD1 (6 bases). V gave up 3 bases and J gave up 6 bases, with 13 bases separating them. Per germline, CDR1 SGHDT and CDR2 YYEEEE. This CDR3 is 14 amino acids long. The CDR3 DNA reads TGTGCCAGCAGCTCAGACAGGATAGGTCAGCCCCAGCATTTT. It specifies CASSSDRIGQPQHF.